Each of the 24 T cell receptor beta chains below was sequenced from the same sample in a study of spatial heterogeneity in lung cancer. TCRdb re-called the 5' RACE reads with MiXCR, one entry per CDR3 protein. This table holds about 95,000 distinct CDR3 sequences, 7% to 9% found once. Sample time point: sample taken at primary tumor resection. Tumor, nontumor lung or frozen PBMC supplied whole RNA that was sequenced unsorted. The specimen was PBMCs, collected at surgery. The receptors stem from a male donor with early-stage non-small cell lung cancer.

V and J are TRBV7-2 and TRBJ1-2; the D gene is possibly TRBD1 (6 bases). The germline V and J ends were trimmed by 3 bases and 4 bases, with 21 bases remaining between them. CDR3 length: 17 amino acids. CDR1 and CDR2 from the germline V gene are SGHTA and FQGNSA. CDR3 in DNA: TGTGCCAGCAGCTTGGGGGGCACTTCTGACCGTTCCTATGGCTACACCTTC. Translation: CASSLGGTSDRSYGYTF.

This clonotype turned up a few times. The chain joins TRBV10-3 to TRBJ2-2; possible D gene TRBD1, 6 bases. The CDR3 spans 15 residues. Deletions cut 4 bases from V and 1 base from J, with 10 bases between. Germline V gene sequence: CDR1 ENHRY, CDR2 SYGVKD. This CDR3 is CAISGPGQNTGELFF. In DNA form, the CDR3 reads TGTGCCATCAGTGGCCCGGGACAGAACACCGGGGAGCTGTTTTTT.

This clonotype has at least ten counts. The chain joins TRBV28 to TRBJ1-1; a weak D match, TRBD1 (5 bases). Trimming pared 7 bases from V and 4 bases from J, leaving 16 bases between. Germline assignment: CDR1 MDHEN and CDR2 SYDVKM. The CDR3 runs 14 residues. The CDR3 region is CASITGEGSTEAFF. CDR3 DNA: TGTGCCAGCATTACGGGGGAAGGCAGCACTGAAGCTTTCTTT. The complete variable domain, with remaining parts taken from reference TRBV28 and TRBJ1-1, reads DVKVTQSSRYLVKRTGEKVFLECVQDMDHENMFWYRQDPGLGLRLIYFSYDVKMKEKGDIPEGYSVSREKKERFSLILESASTNQTSMYLCASITGEGSTEAFFGQGTRLTVV.

Written as DNA, the CDR3 is TGTGCCAGCAAGTGGGGTGTGGAGAACACTGAAGCTTTCTTT. Protein: CASKWGVENTEAFF. The chain recombines TRBV6-1 with TRBJ1-1; D not resolved. Trimming shortened V by 7 bases and J by 1 base, and 13 bases separated the two germline ends. In germline, CDR1 is MNHNS, CDR2 SASEGT. This CDR3 region has 14 residues.

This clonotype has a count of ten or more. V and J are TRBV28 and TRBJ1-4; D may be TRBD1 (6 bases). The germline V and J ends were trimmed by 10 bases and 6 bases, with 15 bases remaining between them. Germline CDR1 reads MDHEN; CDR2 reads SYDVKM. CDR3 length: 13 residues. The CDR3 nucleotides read TGTGCCACCCTGGACAGCTCGGATGAAAAACTGTTTTTT. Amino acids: CATLDSSDEKLFF. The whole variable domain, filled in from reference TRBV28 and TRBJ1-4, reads DVKVTQSSRYLVKRTGEKVFLECVQDMDHENMFWYRQDPGLGLRLIYFSYDVKMKEKGDIPEGYSVSREKKERFSLILESASTNQTSMYLCATLDSSDEKLFFGSGTQLSVL.

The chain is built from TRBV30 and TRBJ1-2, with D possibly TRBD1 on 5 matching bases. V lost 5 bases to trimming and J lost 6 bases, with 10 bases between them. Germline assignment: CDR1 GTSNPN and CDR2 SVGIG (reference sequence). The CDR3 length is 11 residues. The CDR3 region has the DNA TGTGCCTGGTCGGCAGGGAATGGCTACACCTTC. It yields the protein CAWSAGNGYTF.

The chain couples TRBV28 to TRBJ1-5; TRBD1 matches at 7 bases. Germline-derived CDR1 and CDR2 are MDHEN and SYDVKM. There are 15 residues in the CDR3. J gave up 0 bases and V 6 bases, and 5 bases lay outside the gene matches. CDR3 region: CASSYDRDSNQPQHF. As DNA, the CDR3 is TGTGCCAGCAGCTACGACAGGGATAGCAATCAGCCCCAGCATTTT.

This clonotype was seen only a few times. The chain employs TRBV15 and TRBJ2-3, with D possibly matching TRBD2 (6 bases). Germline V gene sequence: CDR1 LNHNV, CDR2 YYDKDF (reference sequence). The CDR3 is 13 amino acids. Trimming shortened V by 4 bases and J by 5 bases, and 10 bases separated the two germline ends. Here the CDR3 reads CATSIQAGDTQYF. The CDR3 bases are TGTGCCACCAGCATCCAAGCGGGAGATACGCAGTATTTT.

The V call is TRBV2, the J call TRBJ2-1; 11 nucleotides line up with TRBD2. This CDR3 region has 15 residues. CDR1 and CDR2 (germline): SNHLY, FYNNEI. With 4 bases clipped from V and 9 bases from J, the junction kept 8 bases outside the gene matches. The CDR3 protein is CASSATSGGRSEQFF. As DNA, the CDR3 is TGTGCCAGCAGTGCTACTAGCGGGGGCAGGAGTGAGCAGTTCTTC. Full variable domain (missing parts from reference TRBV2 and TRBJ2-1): EPEVTQTPSHQVTQMGQEVILRCVPISNHLYFYWYRQILGQKVEFLVSFYNNEISEKSEIFDDQFSVERPDGSNFTLKIRSTKLEDSAMYFCASSATSGGRSEQFFGPGTRLTVL.

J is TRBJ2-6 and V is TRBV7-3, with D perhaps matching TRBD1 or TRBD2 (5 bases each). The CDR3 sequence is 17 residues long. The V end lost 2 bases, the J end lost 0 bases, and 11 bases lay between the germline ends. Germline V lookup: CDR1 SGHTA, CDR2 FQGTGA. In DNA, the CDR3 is TGTGCCAGCAGCTTAGGAGGCGGACACTCTGGGGCCAACGTCCTGACTTTC. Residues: CASSLGGGHSGANVLTF.

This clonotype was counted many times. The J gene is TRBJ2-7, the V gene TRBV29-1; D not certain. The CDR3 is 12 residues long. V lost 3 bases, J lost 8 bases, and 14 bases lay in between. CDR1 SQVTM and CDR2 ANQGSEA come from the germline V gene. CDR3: CSVEAPTNQQYF. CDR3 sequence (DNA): TGCAGCGTTGAGGCGCCGACAAATCAGCAGTACTTC.

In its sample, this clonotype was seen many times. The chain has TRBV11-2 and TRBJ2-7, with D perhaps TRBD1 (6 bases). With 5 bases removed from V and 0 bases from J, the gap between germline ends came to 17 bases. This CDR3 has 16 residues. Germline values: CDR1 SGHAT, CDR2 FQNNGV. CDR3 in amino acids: CASSAGAGGNSYEQYF. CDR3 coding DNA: TGTGCCAGCAGCGCAGGGGCCGGAGGAAACTCCTACGAGCAGTACTTC.

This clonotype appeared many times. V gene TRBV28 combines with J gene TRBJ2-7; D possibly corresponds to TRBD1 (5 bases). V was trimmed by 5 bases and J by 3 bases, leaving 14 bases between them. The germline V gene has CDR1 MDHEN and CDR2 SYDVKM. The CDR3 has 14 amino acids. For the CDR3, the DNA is TGTGCCAGCAGTCCCCCGGCAGGGAACTACGAGCAGTACTTC. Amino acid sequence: CASSPPAGNYEQYF.

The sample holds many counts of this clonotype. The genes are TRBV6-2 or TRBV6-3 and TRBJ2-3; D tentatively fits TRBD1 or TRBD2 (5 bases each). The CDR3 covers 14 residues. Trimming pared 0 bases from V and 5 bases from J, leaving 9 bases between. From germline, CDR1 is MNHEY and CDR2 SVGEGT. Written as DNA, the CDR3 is TGTGCCAGCAGTTACTCCAGGGAGCTAGATACGCAGTATTTT. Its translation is CASSYSRELDTQYF.

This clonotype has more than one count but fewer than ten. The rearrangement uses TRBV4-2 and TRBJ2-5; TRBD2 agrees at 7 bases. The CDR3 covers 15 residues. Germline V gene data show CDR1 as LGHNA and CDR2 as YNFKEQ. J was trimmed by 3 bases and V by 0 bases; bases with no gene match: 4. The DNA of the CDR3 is TGTGCCAGCAGCCAAGAAATACTAGCGAAAGAGACCCAGTACTTC. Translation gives CASSQEILAKETQYF.

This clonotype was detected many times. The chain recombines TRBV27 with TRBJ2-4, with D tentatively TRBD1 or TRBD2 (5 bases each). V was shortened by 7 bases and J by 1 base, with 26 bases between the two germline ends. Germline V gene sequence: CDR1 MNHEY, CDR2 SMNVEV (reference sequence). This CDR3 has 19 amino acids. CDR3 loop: CASTIGRLGERYAKNIQYF. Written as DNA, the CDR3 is TGTGCCAGCACCATAGGAAGATTAGGGGAGCGCTATGCCAAAAACATTCAGTACTTC.

The CDR3 protein is CASSLIGGYTGELFF. Written as DNA, the CDR3 is TGCGCCAGCAGCTTGATCGGCGGCTACACCGGGGAGCTGTTTTTT. The rearrangement uses TRBV5-1 and TRBJ2-2, with D uncertain. Germline V CDR1 and CDR2: SGHRS, YFSETQ. This CDR3 is built from 15 residues. The V gene lost 1 base and the J gene lost 3 bases, with 10 bases spanning the gap.

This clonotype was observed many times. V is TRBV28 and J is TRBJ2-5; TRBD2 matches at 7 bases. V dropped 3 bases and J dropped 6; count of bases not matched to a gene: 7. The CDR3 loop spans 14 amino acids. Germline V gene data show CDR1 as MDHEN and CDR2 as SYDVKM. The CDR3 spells CASSLAGEMKTQYF. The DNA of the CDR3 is TGTGCCAGCAGTTTGGCGGGAGAAATGAAGACCCAGTACTTC. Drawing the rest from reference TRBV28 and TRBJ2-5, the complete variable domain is DVKVTQSSRYLVKRTGEKVFLECVQDMDHENMFWYRQDPGLGLRLIYFSYDVKMKEKGDIPEGYSVSREKKERFSLILESASTNQTSMYLCASSLAGEMKTQYFGPGTRLLVL.

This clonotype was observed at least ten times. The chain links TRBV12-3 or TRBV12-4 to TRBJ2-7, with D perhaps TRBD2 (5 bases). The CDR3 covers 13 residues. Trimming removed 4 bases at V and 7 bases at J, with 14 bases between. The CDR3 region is CASSYMQSGEQYF. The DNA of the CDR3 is TGTGCCAGCAGTTATATGCAGTCGGGAGAGCAGTACTTC.

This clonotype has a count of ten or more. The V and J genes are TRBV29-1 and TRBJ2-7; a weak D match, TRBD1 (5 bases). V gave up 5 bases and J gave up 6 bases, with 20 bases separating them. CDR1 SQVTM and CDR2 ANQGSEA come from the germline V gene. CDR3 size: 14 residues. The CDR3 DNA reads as TGCAGCGTTACCCTCTCCAGGCAGGGCGGCGAGCAGTACTTC. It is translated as CSVTLSRQGGEQYF.

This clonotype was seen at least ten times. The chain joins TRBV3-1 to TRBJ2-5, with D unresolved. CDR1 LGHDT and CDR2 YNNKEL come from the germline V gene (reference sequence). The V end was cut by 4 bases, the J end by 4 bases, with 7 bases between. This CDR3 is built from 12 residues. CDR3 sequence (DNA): TGTGCCAGCAGCCTTAGGGCAGAGACCCAGTACTTC. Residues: CASSLRAETQYF.

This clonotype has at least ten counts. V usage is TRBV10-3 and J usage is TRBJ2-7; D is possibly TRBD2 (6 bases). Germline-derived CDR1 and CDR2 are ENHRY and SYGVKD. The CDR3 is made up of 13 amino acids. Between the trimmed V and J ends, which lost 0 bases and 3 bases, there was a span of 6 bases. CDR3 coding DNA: TGTGCCATCAGTGAGTCGACTAGCTACGAGCAGTACTTC. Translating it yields CAISESTSYEQYF.

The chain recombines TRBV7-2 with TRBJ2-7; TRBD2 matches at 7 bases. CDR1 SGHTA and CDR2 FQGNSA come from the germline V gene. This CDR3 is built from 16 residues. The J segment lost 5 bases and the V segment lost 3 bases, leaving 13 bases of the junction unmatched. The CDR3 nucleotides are TGTGCCAGCAGCTTTAGAACTAGCGTGGGGTTAGACGAGCAGTACTTC. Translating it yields CASSFRTSVGLDEQYF. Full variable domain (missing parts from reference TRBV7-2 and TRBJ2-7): GAGVSQSPSNKVTEKGKDVELRCDPISGHTALYWYRQSLGQGLEFLIYFQGNSAPDKSGLPSDRFSAERTGGSVSTLTIQRTQQEDSAVYLCASSFRTSVGLDEQYFGPGTRLTVT.

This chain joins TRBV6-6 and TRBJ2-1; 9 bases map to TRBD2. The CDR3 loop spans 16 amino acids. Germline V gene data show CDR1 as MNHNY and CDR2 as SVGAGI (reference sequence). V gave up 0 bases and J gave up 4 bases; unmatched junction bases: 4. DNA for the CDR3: TGTGCCAGCAGTTACTCGCTAGCGGGAACTTACAATGAGCAGTTCTTC. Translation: CASSYSLAGTYNEQFF.